Sequencing of this TCR beta chain was carried out in a study of blood T cell repertoires in COVID-19. Across the study: The samples span acute and convalescent COVID-19 from the United States, Italy and Spain. T cells, B-cell-depleted T cells, or PBMCs provided the cDNA or gDNA that served as material.

This clone was found a few times. Germline CDR1 and CDR2: MDHEN and SYDVKM. The CDR3 length is 15 residues. Trimming took 2 bases from V and 2 from J; bases not matched to a gene: 4. Some clones are missing from TCRdb's copy, which holds only in-frame ones; the method was immunoSEQ multiplex PCR. The sample includes 35,000 to 40,000 clones, 87% of them seen just once. Seattle patients were enrolled while actively infected and followed longitudinally. This TCR was recovered from a man between 60 and 75 years old with COVID-19, enrolled during active disease. The sample consisted of peripheral blood. This chain uses TRBV28 with TRBJ2-3; 7 bases are shared with TRBD1. In nucleotides, the CDR3 is TGTGCCAGCAGTTTAAGGGGGCTACACACAGATACGCAGTATTTT. Its translation is CASSLRGLHTDTQYF.